Each of the 15 T cell receptor beta chains below was sequenced from the same sample in a study of T cell responses to AZD1222 COVID-19 vaccine. Some clones are missing from TCRdb's copy, which holds only in-frame ones; the method was immunoSEQ multiplex PCR. This sample has more than 150,000 clones, with 94% found just once. The source material was peripheral blood, sampled on day 0 of AZD1222 vaccination. Source of these receptors: an adult in good health.

V gene TRBV5-1 combines with J gene TRBJ2-2, with D unresolved. Looked up from germline, CDR1 is SGHRS and CDR2 is YFSETQ. V was trimmed by 4 bases and J by 7 bases, leaving 11 bases between them. The CDR3 sequence is 13 residues long. CDR3 residues: CASSPGSIGELFF. CDR3 DNA: TGCGCCAGCAGCCCAGGAAGCATCGGGGAGCTGTTTTTT.

This sequence joins TRBV7-3 and TRBJ1-1; D may be TRBD1 (5 bases). Germline lookup yields CDR1 SGHTA and CDR2 FQGTGA. The CDR3 runs 13 residues. V was trimmed by 2 bases and J by 11 bases, leaving 15 bases between them. The chain's CDR3 is CASSLGPWGEAFF. CDR3 nucleotides: TGTGCCAGCAGCTTAGGGCCCTGGGGGGAGGCTTTCTTT.

V gene TRBV5-4 combines with J gene TRBJ1-1; D is unclear. Germline V gene lookup returns CDR1 SGHNT and CDR2 YYREEE (reference sequence). With 2 bases removed from V and 1 base from J, the gap between germline ends came to 12 bases. CDR3 size: 15 residues. The CDR3, as DNA: TGTGCCAGCAGCTTTCCGGAGTCGGAGAACACTGAAGCTTTCTTT. Amino acids: CASSFPESENTEAFF. The full variable domain, its missing parts supplied by reference TRBV5-4 and TRBJ1-1, is ETGVTQSPTHLIKTRGQQVTLRCSSQSGHNTVSWYQQALGQGPQFIFQYYREEENGRGNFPPRFSGLQFPNYSSELNVNALELDDSALYLCASSFPESENTEAFFGQGTRLTVV.

The chain has TRBV19 and TRBJ2-1, with TRBD2 as a possible D gene (6 bases). Germline-derived CDR1 and CDR2 are LNHDA and SQIVND (reference sequence). V shed 4 bases and J shed 10 bases, with 14 bases lying between them. The CDR3 length is 13 residues. The CDR3 region has the DNA TGTGCCAGTAGTAGAGGGTCTAGCGTCGAGCAGTTCTTC. The encoded protein is CASSRGSSVEQFF. Drawing the rest from reference TRBV19 and TRBJ2-1, the complete variable domain is DGGITQSPKYLFRKEGQNVTLSCEQNLNHDAMYWYRQDPGQGLRLIYYSQIVNDFQKGDIAEGYSVSREKKESFPLTVTSAQKNPTAFYLCASSRGSSVEQFFGPGTRLTVL.

The chain is built from TRBV11-2 and TRBJ2-5, with 7 bases that match TRBD1. Germline CDR1 reads SGHAT; CDR2 reads FQNNGV. The CDR3 consists of 15 residues. The V and J ends lost 1 base and 4 bases, in that order; junction bases with no gene match: 6. CDR3 DNA sequence: TGTGCCAGCAGCTTAGGTTACAGGGGTCCAGAGACCCAGTACTTC. Protein product: CASSLGYRGPETQYF.

The chain recombines TRBV5-1 with TRBJ1-1; D ambiguous. Per germline, CDR1 SGHRS and CDR2 YFSETQ. The CDR3 is made up of 13 amino acids. The ends were cut back, 1 base at V and 3 bases at J, with 7 bases in the middle. The CDR3 spells CASSLTEDTEAFF. The CDR3 DNA reads TGCGCCAGCAGCTTGACAGAAGACACTGAAGCTTTCTTT.

This clone was observed a single time. This chain uses TRBV6-1 with TRBJ2-3; D is ambiguous. The germline V gene has CDR1 MNHNS and CDR2 SASEGT. The CDR3 consists of 15 residues. Trimming took 3 bases from V and 1 from J, leaving 11 bases between them. This chain's CDR3 is CASSEWVVGTDTQYF. Written as DNA, the CDR3 is TGTGCCAGCAGTGAGTGGGTCGTGGGCACAGATACGCAGTATTTT.

This clone appeared a single time. J is TRBJ2-3 and V is TRBV6-5; possible D gene TRBD1, 6 bases. CDR1 MNHEY and CDR2 SVGAGI come from the germline V gene. Deletions cut 10 bases from V and 4 bases from J, with 15 bases between. The CDR3 spans 13 residues. The CDR3 spells CATLKGEADTQYF. In DNA, the CDR3 is TGTGCCACACTAAAGGGGGAAGCAGATACGCAGTATTTT.

The chain uses TRBV19 and TRBJ1-4; 9 positions match TRBD1. The germline V gene encodes CDR1 LNHDA and CDR2 SQIVND (reference sequence). Trimming removed 3 bases from V and 7 bases from J; junction bases left unmatched: 6. This CDR3 comprises 15 residues. CDR3 amino acids: CASSIGTGFGEKLFF. The CDR3 DNA reads as TGTGCCAGTAGTATTGGGACAGGGTTCGGTGAAAAACTGTTTTTT.

This chain links TRBV27 with TRBJ1-1; D is possibly TRBD1 (5 bases). CDR3 size: 14 residues. Germline CDR1 reads MNHEY; CDR2 reads SMNVEV (reference sequence). V lost 3 bases and J lost 5, with 13 bases in between. The CDR3 DNA sequence: TGTGCCAGCAGTTTCCAGGGCGCGGTGACTGAAGCTTTCTTT. This gives the protein CASSFQGAVTEAFF.

In its sample, this clone was seen once. The V call is TRBV2, the J call TRBJ2-5, with TRBD1 identical over 8 bases. The V gene end was trimmed by 6 bases and the J gene end by 4 bases; junction bases not matched to a gene: 7. Germline assignment: CDR1 SNHLY and CDR2 FYNNEI. CDR3 length equals 14 residues. The CDR3 here is CASSASGGSETQYF. The CDR3 nucleotides read TGTGCCAGCAGCGCCTCAGGGGGCTCAGAGACCCAGTACTTC.

The rearrangement links TRBV7-8 to TRBJ2-5; D not certain. Germline V CDR1 and CDR2: SGHVS, FQNEAQ. V was shortened by 5 bases and J by 4 bases, with 14 bases between the two germline ends. The CDR3 length is 14 residues. This chain's CDR3 is CASSQTPLRETQYF. Written as DNA, the CDR3 is TGTGCCAGCAGCCAGACCCCTCTCCGAGAGACCCAGTACTTC.

The J gene is TRBJ1-6, the V gene TRBV25-1; no definite D call. V was shortened by 2 bases and J by 0 bases, with 5 bases between the two germline ends. Germline V gives CDR1 MGHDK, CDR2 SYGVNS. The CDR3 runs 15 residues. The CDR3 DNA reads TGTGCCAGCAGTGAAGAGGACTCCTATAATTCACCCCTCCACTTT. Amino acids: CASSEEDSYNSPLHF.

The genes are TRBV15 and TRBJ2-3; D gene ambiguous. The CDR3 has 13 residues. Deletions cut 3 bases from V and 2 bases from J, with 6 bases between. Germline CDR1 LNHNV, CDR2 YYDKDF (reference sequence). CDR3 protein: CATSRVFTDTQYF. CDR3 sequence (DNA): TGTGCCACCAGCAGGGTGTTCACAGATACGCAGTATTTT.

V gene TRBV20-1 combines with J gene TRBJ2-7; weak D call: TRBD2 (5 bases). Germline V gene sequence: CDR1 DFQATT, CDR2 SNEGSKA (reference sequence). This CDR3 comprises 11 residues. V lost 2 bases to trimming and J lost 6 bases, with 8 bases between them. The chain's CDR3 is CSARFGGEQYF. CDR3 nucleotides: TGCAGTGCTAGATTCGGAGGCGAGCAGTACTTC.